These 15 T cell receptor beta chains share one sample of origin, sequenced in a study of cytomegalovirus exposure and HLA in healthy donors. The study ran its PCR with 60 Vbeta and 13 Jbeta primers. TCRdb's copy holds only in-frame clones and misses some; the assay was immunoSEQ multiplex PCR. The sample consists of about 97,000 clones, roughly 74% of them appearing once. The sequencing sample was made of PBMCs. The receptors originated from a woman aged 35 to 49 in good health and CMV-seronegative.

This clone has a handful of counts. The genes are TRBV11-2 and TRBJ2-6; 9 nucleotides line up with TRBD1. With V trimmed by 0 bases and J by 0 bases, 9 bases remained unmatched. Germline values: CDR1 SGHAT, CDR2 FQNNGV. There are 20 residues in the CDR3. The CDR3 sequence is CASSLERVRTGDSGANVLTF. The CDR3 DNA reads TGTGCCAGCAGCTTAGAAAGGGTCCGGACAGGGGACTCTGGGGCCAACGTCCTGACTTTC.

This clone showed up just a few times. Compared with germline, one end of the junction differs, possibly owing to a read error. The chain joins TRBV27 to TRBJ1-2; the match to TRBD1 covers 7 bases. CDR1 and CDR2 (germline): MNHEY, SMNVEV (reference sequence). The length of the CDR3 is 14 residues. The CDR3 DNA reads as TGTGCCAGCCGTTTCGCGACAGGGTGGAGGGGCTACACCTTC. This translates into CASRFATGWRGYTF.

The J gene is TRBJ1-1, the V gene TRBV6-5; D not resolved. With 3 bases removed from V and 1 base from J, the gap between germline ends came to 9 bases. The CDR3 sequence is 14 residues long. Germline lookup yields CDR1 MNHEY and CDR2 SVGAGI. The CDR3 nucleotides read TGTGCCAGCAGTTATGGGCCGACGAACACTGAAGCTTTCTTT. Amino acids: CASSYGPTNTEAFF.

This chain uses TRBV6-5 with TRBJ1-1, with unresolved D. V lost 5 bases and J lost 1, with 14 bases in between. This CDR3 comprises 15 residues. CDR1 is MNHEY and CDR2 is SVGAGI in the germline V gene. CDR3 residues: CASSPSSGGNTEAFF. CDR3 DNA: TGTGCCAGCAGTCCCTCATCGGGAGGGAACACTGAAGCTTTCTTT.

The chain couples TRBV27 to TRBJ1-2; weak D call: TRBD1 (6 bases). CDR3 length: 13 residues. Germline V gives CDR1 MNHEY, CDR2 SMNVEV (reference sequence). V dropped 5 bases and J dropped 4 bases, with 11 bases sitting between them. The CDR3 bases are TGTGCCAGCAGTCCCTCGACAGGCTATGGCTACACCTTC. It is translated as CASSPSTGYGYTF.

V gene TRBV5-1 combines with J gene TRBJ2-7; D is unclear. CDR3 size: 13 residues. V lost 2 bases, J lost 1 base, and 7 bases lay in between. CDR1 is SGHRS, CDR2 YFSETQ, per germline. The CDR3 DNA sequence: TGCGCCAGCAGCTTAACGGGTTCCTACGAGCAGTACTTC. It specifies CASSLTGSYEQYF.

This sequence joins TRBV10-3 and TRBJ2-3; 10 bases fit TRBD2. This CDR3 comprises 17 residues. V was pared by 6 bases and J by 0 bases, with 9 bases of the junction left unmatched. Germline CDR1 ENHRY, CDR2 SYGVKD. For the CDR3, the DNA is TGTGCCATCAGAGTAGCGGGAGGATCATCTAGCACAGATACGCAGTATTTT. As protein: CAIRVAGGSSSTDTQYF.

This chain connects TRBV11-2 to TRBJ2-7; TRBD2 matches 7 bases. Trimming removed 1 base from V and 0 bases from J; junction bases left unmatched: 6. The CDR3 length is 16 residues. In germline, CDR1 is SGHAT, CDR2 FQNNGV. The CDR3 here is CASSLVALAASYEQYF. The CDR3 DNA reads TGTGCCAGCAGCTTAGTAGCCCTAGCGGCCTCCTACGAGCAGTACTTC.

The J gene is TRBJ2-5, the V gene TRBV10-3, with 7 bases matching TRBD2. The junction had 2 bases not matched to a gene; V was cut back by 2 bases and J by 5 bases. Germline V gene lookup returns CDR1 ENHRY and CDR2 SYGVKD. The CDR3 has 13 residues. The CDR3: CAISEIGGETQYF. As DNA, the CDR3 is TGTGCCATCAGTGAGATCGGGGGGGAGACCCAGTACTTC.

V is TRBV5-4 and J is TRBJ2-7; no clear D gene. Germline CDR1 is SGHNT and CDR2 is YYREEE (reference sequence). V was clipped by 6 bases and J by 0 bases, with 13 bases between them. The CDR3 runs to 14 residues. The CDR3 region has the DNA TGTGCCAGCACCACCACTTCTAGCTCCTACGAGCAGTACTTC. This gives the protein CASTTTSSSYEQYF.

The V call is TRBV18, the J call TRBJ2-1; unclear D gene. CDR1 is KGHSH, CDR2 LQKENI, per germline. V dropped 0 bases and J dropped 9 bases, with 6 bases sitting between them. CDR3 size: 12 residues. The CDR3 here is CASSPPSSEQFF. CDR3 DNA: TGTGCCAGCTCACCACCTTCCAGTGAGCAGTTCTTC.

This chain uses TRBV7-3 with TRBJ2-2, with D maybe TRBD2 (6 bases). Germline CDR1 and CDR2: SGHTA and FQGTGA. The CDR3 extends over 15 amino acids. Trimming took off 5 bases at V and 5 bases at J, with 15 bases between the two ends. The CDR3 spells CASSRTTGTTGELFF. CDR3 coding DNA: TGTGCCAGCAGCCGGACAACGGGGACTACCGGGGAGCTGTTTTTT. The full variable domain, completed using reference TRBV7-3 and TRBJ2-2, is GAGVSQTPSNKVTEKGKYVELRCDPISGHTALYWYRQSLGQGPEFLIYFQGTGAADDSGLPNDRFFAVRPEGSVSTLKIQRTERGDSAVYLCASSRTTGTTGELFFGEGSRLTVL.

The V gene is TRBV6-1, the J gene TRBJ2-7, with 11 positions matching TRBD1. The CDR3 length is 15 residues. Trimming at V came to 2 bases and at J to 3 bases, leaving 3 bases not matched to a gene. The germline CDR1 and CDR2 sequences are MNHNS and SASEGT. The CDR3: CASSEYGTGGYEQYF. As DNA, the CDR3 is TGTGCCAGCAGTGAATATGGGACAGGGGGCTACGAGCAGTACTTC.

With regard to this clone: Other DNA sequences in this specimen translate into the identical CDR3. The rearrangement joins TRBV27 to TRBJ2-7; D is possibly TRBD2 (7 bases). Trimming stripped 2 bases from V and 4 bases from J, with 12 bases between. The CDR3 is 14 residues long. Germline CDR1 and CDR2: MNHEY and SMNVEV (reference sequence). CDR3 sequence (DNA): TGTGCCAGCAGTTTAAGGGGGGGTTCGTACGAGCAGTACTTC. This encodes CASSLRGGSYEQYF.

This chain connects TRBV6-5 to TRBJ2-3, with TRBD2 as a possible D gene (5 bases). Germline CDR1 is MNHEY and CDR2 is SVGAGI. The CDR3 runs 14 residues. V lost 3 bases and J 0 bases, leaving 7 bases between the germline ends. CDR3 amino acids: CASSYGGSTDTQYF. For the CDR3, the DNA is TGTGCCAGCAGTTATGGCGGGAGCACAGATACGCAGTATTTT.